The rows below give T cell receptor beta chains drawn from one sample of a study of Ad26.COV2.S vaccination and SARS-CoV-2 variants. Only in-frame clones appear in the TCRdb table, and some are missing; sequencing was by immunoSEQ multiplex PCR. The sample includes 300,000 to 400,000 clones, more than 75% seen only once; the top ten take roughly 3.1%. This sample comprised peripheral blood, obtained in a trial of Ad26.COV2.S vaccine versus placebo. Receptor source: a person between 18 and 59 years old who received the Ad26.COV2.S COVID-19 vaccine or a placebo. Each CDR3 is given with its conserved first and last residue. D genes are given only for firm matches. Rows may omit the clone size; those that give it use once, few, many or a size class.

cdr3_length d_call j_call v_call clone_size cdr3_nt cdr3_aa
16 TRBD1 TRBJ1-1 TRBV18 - TGTGCCAGCTCACCCGGGACAGGGGTCCCGAACACTGAAGCTTTCTTT CASSPGTGVPNTEAFF
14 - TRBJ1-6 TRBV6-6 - TGTGCCAGCAGTTACGGGACCGTTGGGTCACCCCTCCACTTT CASSYGTVGSPLHF
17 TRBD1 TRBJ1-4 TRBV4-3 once TGCGCCAGCAGCCAGGGACAGACGACAGCAACTAATGAAAAACTGTTTTTT CASSQGQTTATNEKLFF
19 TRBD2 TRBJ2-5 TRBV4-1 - TGCGCCAGCAGCCAAGCCGGGACTAGCGGGGGGGCTTGGGAAGAGACCCAGTACTTC CASSQAGTSGGAWEETQYF
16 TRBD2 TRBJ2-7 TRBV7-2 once TGTGCCAGCAGCTCAGGGACTAGCGGGGGGTATTACGAGCAGTACTTC CASSSGTSGGYYEQYF
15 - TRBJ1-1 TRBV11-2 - TGTGCCAGCAGCTTACCCCGATGGGGGTACACTGAAGCTTTCTTT CASSLPRWGYTEAFF
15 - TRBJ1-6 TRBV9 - TGTGCCAGCAGCGTAGCAGGACCTTATAATTCACCCCTCCACTTT CASSVAGPYNSPLHF
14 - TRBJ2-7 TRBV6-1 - TGTGCCAGCAGTGAAGAACAGGGGAGGTACGAGCAGTACTTC CASSEEQGRYEQYF
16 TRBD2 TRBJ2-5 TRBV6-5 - TGTGCCAGCAGTTACTCGATAGCGGGGGCCCAAGAGACCCAGTACTTC CASSYSIAGAQETQYF
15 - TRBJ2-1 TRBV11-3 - TGTGCCAGCAGCTTAAACGCAGGGTTGAACAATGAGCAGTTCTTC CASSLNAGLNNEQFF
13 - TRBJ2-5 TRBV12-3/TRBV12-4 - TGTGCCAGTATACCCCGGGGGAGAGAGACCCAGTACTTC CASIPRGRETQYF
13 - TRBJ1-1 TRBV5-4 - TGTGCCAGCAGCTTATGGGGGGCAACTGAAGCTTTCTTT CASSLWGATEAFF
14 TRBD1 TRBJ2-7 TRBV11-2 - TGTGCCAGCAGCTTACGACAGGGGATTTACGAGCAGTACTTC CASSLRQGIYEQYF
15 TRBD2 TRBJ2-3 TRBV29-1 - TGCAGCGTTGAATCGGACCGGGGGGGCCCTGATACGCAGTATTTT CSVESDRGGPDTQYF
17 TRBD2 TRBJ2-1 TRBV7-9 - TGTGCCAGCAGCCCCCAACTAGCGGGGGATAAATACAATGAGCAGTTCTTC CASSPQLAGDKYNEQFF
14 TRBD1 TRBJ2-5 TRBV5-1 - TGCGCCAGCAGCTCAGGACAGGGGGAAGAGACCCAGTACTTC CASSSGQGEETQYF
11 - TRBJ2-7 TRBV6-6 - TGTGCCAGCAGGCTAACTTACGAGCAGTACTTC CASRLTYEQYF
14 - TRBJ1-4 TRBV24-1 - TGTGCCACCAAACTACCCGGGGGCCAAGAAAAACTGTTTTTT CATKLPGGQEKLFF
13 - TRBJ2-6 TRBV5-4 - TGTGCCAGCAGCGTTACTGGGGCCAACGTCCTGACTTTC CASSVTGANVLTF
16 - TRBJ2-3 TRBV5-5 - TGTGCCAGCAGCTTCCTCCCGGACCTCAGCACAGATACGCAGTATTTT CASSFLPDLSTDTQYF
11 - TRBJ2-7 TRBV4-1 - TGCGCCAGCAGCCAAGGGAATGAGCAGTACTTC CASSQGNEQYF
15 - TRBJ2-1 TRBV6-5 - TGTGCCAGCAGCCAAGGGGGTCAGGGGGGTAATGAGCAGTTCTTC CASSQGGQGGNEQFF
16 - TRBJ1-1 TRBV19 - TGTGCCAGTAGTAATAGGGATCTGGGGTTGAACACTGAAGCTTTCTTT CASSNRDLGLNTEAFF
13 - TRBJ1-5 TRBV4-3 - TGCGCCAGCAGCCAGTCGGGAGATCAGCCCCAGCATTTT CASSQSGDQPQHF
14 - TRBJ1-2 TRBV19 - TGTGCCAGTAGGGGGGGGCGAGTGAGCTATGGCTACACCTTC CASRGGRVSYGYTF
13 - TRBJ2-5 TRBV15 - TGTGCCACCAGCAGAGATCTAGCGGAGACCCAGTACTTC CATSRDLAETQYF
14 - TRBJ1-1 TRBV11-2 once TGTGCCAGCAGCCGGGGGGGGCGGAACACTGAAGCTTTCTTT CASSRGGRNTEAFF
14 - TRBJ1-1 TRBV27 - TGTGCCAGCAGTCCGGGACGTCCTCCCACTGAAGCTTTCTTT CASSPGRPPTEAFF
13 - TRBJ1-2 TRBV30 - TGTGCCTGGAGTGTGGACGACAACTATGGCTACACCTTC CAWSVDDNYGYTF
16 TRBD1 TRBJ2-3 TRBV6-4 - TGTGCCAGCACCTTAGAACCGGGACAGGGTCCAGATACGCAGTATTTT CASTLEPGQGPDTQYF
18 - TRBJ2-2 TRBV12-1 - TGTGCCAGCAGCTGCGGACTAGCGGGGTCCCCGAACACCGGGGAGCTGTTTTTT CASSCGLAGSPNTGELFF
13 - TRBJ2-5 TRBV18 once TGTGCCAGCTCACCCCAGGGGCGGGAGACCCAGTACTTC CASSPQGRETQYF
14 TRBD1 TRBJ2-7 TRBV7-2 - TGTGCCAGCAGCTTAGACAGGGGGACCTACGAGCAGTACTTC CASSLDRGTYEQYF
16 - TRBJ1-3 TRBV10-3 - TGTGCCATCAGGAAGGGTCCCCAGGGATCTGGAAACACCATATATTTT CAIRKGPQGSGNTIYF
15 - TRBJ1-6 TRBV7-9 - TGTGCCAGCAGCCATAGAGACTCCTATAATTCACCCCTCCACTTT CASSHRDSYNSPLHF
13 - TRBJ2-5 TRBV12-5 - TGTGCTAGTGGATCAGGGTTTCAAGAGACCCAGTACTTC CASGSGFQETQYF
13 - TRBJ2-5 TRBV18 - TGTGCCAGCCAAGGTGGGAACCAAGAGACCCAGTACTTC CASQGGNQETQYF
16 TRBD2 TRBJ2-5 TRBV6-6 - TGTGCCAGCAGCCCCCATGAGAGCGGGGGACAAGAGACCCAGTACTTC CASSPHESGGQETQYF
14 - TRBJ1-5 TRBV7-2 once TGTGCCAGCAGCTTGACCGGGAGCAATCAGCCCCAGCATTTT CASSLTGSNQPQHF
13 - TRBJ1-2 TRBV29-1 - TGCAGCGTTGAAGCCAGGGGTGACTATGGCTACACCTTC CSVEARGDYGYTF